A selection of T cell receptor beta chains follows, all from one sample in a study of identical twins. MiXCR was run by TCRdb on the 5' RACE reads, yielding one entry per CDR3 protein. The table includes 240,000 or so distinct CDR3 sequences, roughly a tenth detected once. Sequenced material: memory T cells sorted from blood. All receptors come from a man over 45 in good health. Both conserved end residues are part of each CDR3. A D gene is named only where the DNA matches it firmly. Size values are once, few and many counts, or a class for expanded clones, and some rows have none.

j_gene: TRBJ2-7
v_gene: TRBV9
abundance: many
d_gene: -
CDR3nt: TGTGCCAGCAGCGTAGTAAGGGAGCAGTACTTC
CDR3aa: CASSVVREQYF

j_gene: TRBJ2-2
v_gene: TRBV12-3/TRBV12-4
abundance: many
d_gene: TRBD2
CDR3nt: TGTGCCAGCAGTCCTCGACTAGCGGGGACCGGGGAGCTGTTTTTT
CDR3aa: CASSPRLAGTGELFF

j_gene: TRBJ2-4
v_gene: TRBV5-1
abundance: -
d_gene: TRBD1
CDR3nt: TGCGCCAGCAGCTATCAGGGGGTCAGGGGAGACATTCAGTACTTC
CDR3aa: CASSYQGVRGDIQYF

j_gene: TRBJ1-1
v_gene: TRBV28
abundance: few
d_gene: TRBD1
CDR3nt: TGTGCCAGCAGTTTCGGCCAGGGGGCGCTTTGGACTGAAGCTTTCTTT
CDR3aa: CASSFGQGALWTEAFF

j_gene: TRBJ1-5
v_gene: TRBV3-1
abundance: few
d_gene: TRBD1
CDR3nt: TGTGCCAGCAGCCAAGCGGGGACAGGCCGGGGGCAGCCCCAGCATTTT
CDR3aa: CASSQAGTGRGQPQHF

j_gene: TRBJ2-3
v_gene: TRBV7-2
abundance: many
d_gene: TRBD1
CDR3nt: TGTGCCAGCAGCTCACAACAGGGGGCGCGAGATACGCAGTATTTT
CDR3aa: CASSSQQGARDTQYF

j_gene: TRBJ2-5
v_gene: TRBV4-2
abundance: -
d_gene: TRBD2
CDR3nt: TGTGCCAGCAGCCAAGATAGCGGGATACAAGAGACCCAGTACTTC
CDR3aa: CASSQDSGIQETQYF

j_gene: TRBJ1-5
v_gene: TRBV6-1
abundance: -
d_gene: -
CDR3nt: TGTGCCAGCAGTGAATCGCAGGGGCAGCCCCAGCATTTT
CDR3aa: CASSESQGQPQHF

j_gene: TRBJ1-2
v_gene: TRBV28
abundance: few
d_gene: TRBD1
CDR3nt: TGTGCCAGCAGTCCACAGGGGGCCCTCTATGGCTACACCTTC
CDR3aa: CASSPQGALYGYTF

j_gene: TRBJ2-1
v_gene: TRBV5-6
abundance: few
d_gene: -
CDR3nt: TGTGCCAGCAGCCAGGCTTGGGTCTCCCTCTCCTACAATGAGCAGTTCTTC
CDR3aa: CASSQAWVSLSYNEQFF

j_gene: TRBJ1-5
v_gene: TRBV6-5
abundance: -
d_gene: TRBD1
CDR3nt: TGTGCCAGCAGTTATACAGGGGGCCGTGGAGGGGAGCCCCAGCATTTT
CDR3aa: CASSYTGGRGGEPQHF

j_gene: TRBJ1-1
v_gene: TRBV30
abundance: many
d_gene: -
CDR3nt: TGTGCCTGGAGTGTACACCGAGCTTTCTTT
CDR3aa: CAWSVHRAFF

j_gene: TRBJ2-6
v_gene: TRBV7-8
abundance: many
d_gene: TRBD1
CDR3nt: TGTGCCAGCAGCCGTAGACAGGGGTCCTGGTTAGGTGGGGCCAACGTCCTGACTTTC
CDR3aa: CASSRRQGSWLGGANVLTF

j_gene: TRBJ1-1
v_gene: TRBV6-2/TRBV6-3
abundance: few
d_gene: -
CDR3nt: TGTGCCAGCACCTCCGACCTGTGGAACACTGAAGCTTTCTTT
CDR3aa: CASTSDLWNTEAFF

j_gene: TRBJ1-4
v_gene: TRBV12-3/TRBV12-4
abundance: many
d_gene: -
CDR3nt: TGTGCCAGCAGTTACAGGGTCTCCGGAGGGAAACTGTTTTTT
CDR3aa: CASSYRVSGGKLFF

j_gene: TRBJ1-4
v_gene: TRBV5-1
abundance: -
d_gene: -
CDR3nt: TGCGCCAGCAGCTTTTGGGGGACTAATGAAAAACTGTTTTTT
CDR3aa: CASSFWGTNEKLFF

j_gene: TRBJ2-2
v_gene: TRBV5-1
abundance: many
d_gene: TRBD2
CDR3nt: TGCGCCAGCAGCTACTCAGGCCTAGCGGACACCGGGGAGCTGTTTTTT
CDR3aa: CASSYSGLADTGELFF

j_gene: TRBJ2-7
v_gene: TRBV7-2
abundance: few
d_gene: -
CDR3nt: TGTGCCAGCAGCCCATCCCCCGGGGGTTTGGGCGAGCAGTACTTC
CDR3aa: CASSPSPGGLGEQYF

j_gene: TRBJ1-6
v_gene: TRBV4-3
abundance: many
d_gene: -
CDR3nt: TGCGCCAGCAGCCTAGAGAGGGCAGGGTCTTCACCCCTCCACTTT
CDR3aa: CASSLERAGSSPLHF

j_gene: TRBJ2-1
v_gene: TRBV4-2
abundance: -
d_gene: TRBD2
CDR3nt: TGTGCCAGCAGCCAAGGCGGCGGGAGAGCGTACAATGAGCAGTTCTTC
CDR3aa: CASSQGGGRAYNEQFF

j_gene: TRBJ2-6
v_gene: TRBV18
abundance: few
d_gene: TRBD2
CDR3nt: TGTGCCAGCTCACTAGGATCACTAGCGGGAGACTTTGGGGCCAACGTCCTGACTTTC
CDR3aa: CASSLGSLAGDFGANVLTF

j_gene: TRBJ2-3
v_gene: TRBV10-1
abundance: few
d_gene: TRBD2
CDR3nt: TGCGCTGGGAGGGAAAGCAAGCGGGGGGCGTTCAGTGGGACAGATACGCAGTATTTT
CDR3aa: CAGRESKRGAFSGTDTQYF

j_gene: TRBJ1-6
v_gene: TRBV9
abundance: -
d_gene: -
CDR3nt: TGTGCCAGCAGCGTATCAACCACTGGGAATTCACCCCTCCACTTT
CDR3aa: CASSVSTTGNSPLHF

j_gene: TRBJ2-3
v_gene: TRBV20-1
abundance: -
d_gene: TRBD2
CDR3nt: TGCAGTGCTGAGCTCCGGACTAGTGGTCCAGATACGCAGTATTTT
CDR3aa: CSAELRTSGPDTQYF

j_gene: TRBJ2-1
v_gene: TRBV6-2/TRBV6-3
abundance: many
d_gene: -
CDR3nt: TGTGCCAGCAGTAAAAGTGTCGGGGGAAGACGCAATGAGCAGTTCTTC
CDR3aa: CASSKSVGGRRNEQFF

j_gene: TRBJ2-3
v_gene: TRBV4-2
abundance: -
d_gene: TRBD2
CDR3nt: TGTGCCAGCAGCCAAGGAAAAGCGGGAGGGCCCTCAGATACGCAGTATTTT
CDR3aa: CASSQGKAGGPSDTQYF

j_gene: TRBJ1-1
v_gene: TRBV6-1
abundance: many
d_gene: -
CDR3nt: TGTGCCAGCAGTCATACGGGGGGAACTGAAGCTTTCTTT
CDR3aa: CASSHTGGTEAFF

j_gene: TRBJ1-1
v_gene: TRBV4-2
abundance: few
d_gene: -
CDR3nt: TGTGCCAGCAGCCGGGGGGGGACCATGAACGCTGAAGCTTTCTTT
CDR3aa: CASSRGGTMNAEAFF

j_gene: TRBJ1-2
v_gene: TRBV6-1
abundance: -
d_gene: -
CDR3nt: TGTGCCAGCAGTGAATACAGGGTCTATGGCTACACCTTC
CDR3aa: CASSEYRVYGYTF

j_gene: TRBJ2-5
v_gene: TRBV4-3
abundance: few
d_gene: TRBD2
CDR3nt: TGCGCCAGCAGCCAAGATTTAGGACTAGCTAGCGAGACCCAGTACTTC
CDR3aa: CASSQDLGLASETQYF

j_gene: TRBJ2-2
v_gene: TRBV25-1
abundance: few
d_gene: -
CDR3nt: TGTGCCAGCAGTACCCTAACCGGGGAGCTGTTTTTT
CDR3aa: CASSTLTGELFF